This passage covers 7 T cell receptor beta chains from one sample sequenced in a study of T cell responses to AZD1222 COVID-19 vaccine. Here immunoSEQ multiplex PCR was the method, and the copy in TCRdb shows in-frame clones only, minus some. The sample holds 110,000 to 150,000 clones, roughly 91% seen once. This specimen was peripheral blood, taken 28 days after the second AZD1222 dose. These receptors were obtained from an adult who received the AZD1222 COVID-19 vaccine.

This rearrangement joins TRBV6-6 to TRBJ1-3; D ambiguous. The CDR3 runs 14 residues. Looked up from germline, CDR1 is MNHNY and CDR2 is SVGAGI (reference sequence). The V end was cut by 9 bases, the J end by 0 bases, with 12 bases between. The CDR3 DNA reads as TGTGCCAGTTTAAAAGGTGGCTCTGGAAACACCATATATTTT. Amino acid sequence: CASLKGGSGNTIYF.

CDR3 sequence: CASSPGPTTGTEAFF. DNA for the CDR3: TGTGCCAGCAGTCCCGGACCGACGACCGGCACTGAAGCTTTCTTT. The J gene is TRBJ1-1, the V gene TRBV7-3; no definite D call. Germline values: CDR1 SGHTA, CDR2 FQGTGA. V was clipped by 6 bases and J by 4 bases, with 18 bases between them. The CDR3 extends over 15 amino acids.

V and J are TRBV7-8 and TRBJ1-3; maybe TRBD1 (6 bases). Germline V gene data show CDR1 as SGHVS and CDR2 as FQNEAQ. Trimming left V 5 bases short and J 4 bases short, with 18 bases between. This CDR3 region has 16 residues. The CDR3 sequence: CASSVGGDSPGNTIYF. CDR3 nucleotides: TGTGCCAGCAGCGTCGGGGGCGACAGCCCAGGAAACACCATATATTTT.

J is TRBJ1-1 and V is TRBV30, with 8 nucleotides matching TRBD1. The CDR3 has 16 amino acids. The germline V gene encodes CDR1 GTSNPN and CDR2 SVGIG (reference sequence). After removal of 1 base from V and 4 bases from J, the junction contained 11 bases not matched to a gene. CDR3 in amino acids: CAWSGHRTGKVTEAFF. The CDR3 nucleotides read TGTGCCTGGAGTGGGCACAGGACAGGGAAGGTCACTGAAGCTTTCTTT.

As DNA, the CDR3 is TGTGCCAGCAGCCGGGACAGGAAGGATGAGCAGTTCTTC. Protein: CASSRDRKDEQFF. The chain couples TRBV12-3 or TRBV12-4 to TRBJ2-1; 8 bases fit TRBD1. V lost 6 bases, J lost 8 bases, and 6 bases stayed unmatched. The CDR3 consists of 13 residues.

The chain recombines TRBV30 with TRBJ2-5; D is undetermined. Trimming took off 4 bases at V and 3 bases at J, with 12 bases between the two ends. This CDR3 has 13 residues. In germline, CDR1 is GTSNPN, CDR2 SVGIG (reference sequence). In DNA form, the CDR3 reads TGTGCCTGGAAGTCCGTCAGCAAAGAGACCCAGTACTTC. Encoded protein: CAWKSVSKETQYF.

The chain couples TRBV30 to TRBJ1-1, with D unclear. This CDR3 has 14 amino acids. Trimming cost V 3 bases and J 1 base, with 12 bases left between them. The germline V gene has CDR1 GTSNPN and CDR2 SVGIG (reference sequence). The CDR3 DNA reads TGTGCCTGGAGCGCACAGTTGGCGAACACTGAAGCTTTCTTT. Its translation: CAWSAQLANTEAFF. Full variable domain (outside the CDR3, taken from reference TRBV30 and TRBJ1-1): SQTIHQWPATLVQPVGSPLSLECTVEGTSNPNLYWYRQAAGRGLQLLFYSVGIGQISSEVPQNLSASRPQDRQFILSSKKLLLSDSGFYLCAWSAQLANTEAFFGQGTRLTVV.